Given below is one T cell receptor (beta chain) in context. The CDR3 covers 13 residues. Trimming took off 8 bases at V and 2 bases at J, with 10 bases between the two ends. Germline CDR1 is MDHEN and CDR2 is SYDVKM. This specimen belongs to a study of T cell responses to AZD1222 COVID-19 vaccine. Measured with immunoSEQ multiplex PCR; TCRdb has only the in-frame clones, and not every one. This table holds more than 110,000 clones, approximately 85% found once. The origin of this receptor is an adult in good health. This specimen consisted of peripheral blood, obtained on day 0 of AZD1222 vaccination. The J gene is TRBJ1-5, the V gene TRBV28, with D tentatively TRBD1 (6 bases). DNA for the CDR3: TGTGCCAGCTTGACAGGAGGCAATCAGCCCCAGCATTTT. Protein: CASLTGGNQPQHF.